This TCR beta chain was identified during a study of blood T cell repertoires in COVID-19. Study details: T cells, B-cell-depleted T cells, or PBMCs supplied cDNA or gDNA.

V was pared by 3 bases and J by 4 bases, with 19 bases between. The CDR3 extends over 16 amino acids. Germline-derived CDR1 and CDR2 are DFQATT and SNEGSKA (reference sequence). The table came from immunoSEQ multiplex PCR; TCRdb's copy has only in-frame clones and leaves some out. The sample holds approximately 73,000 clones; about nine tenths are singletons and the top ten take approximately 1.9%. The sequenced sample was peripheral blood. This sequence was found in a woman aged 60 to 75 with acute or convalescent COVID-19. V is TRBV20-1 and J is TRBJ2-1, with D tentatively TRBD1 (5 bases). This chain's CDR3 is CSASLAGMVRYNEQFF. Here the CDR3 DNA reads TGCAGTGCTAGTTTAGCAGGGATGGTCCGGTACAATGAGCAGTTCTTC.